These T cell receptor beta chains were read from a single sample in a study of OX40 agonist ivuxolimab in advanced cancers. Some clones are missing from TCRdb's copy, which holds only in-frame ones; the method was immunoSEQ multiplex PCR. The table has tens of thousands of clones, about 89% seen once; the top ten hold 8.4%. This specimen was CD4+ or CD8+ T cells sorted from blood, taken in a trial of the OX40 agonist ivuxolimab. These TCRs come from an adult with an advanced solid tumor such as melanoma, head and neck, liver or kidney cancer. Each CDR3 is given with its conserved first and last residue. A D gene is named only where the DNA matches it firmly.

j_call v_call d_call cdr3_aa cdr3_nt
TRBJ1-5 TRBV28 . CASSLYQGGQPQHF TGTGCCAGCAGTTTATATCAGGGCGGACAGCCCCAGCATTTT
TRBJ1-1 TRBV30 . CAWSPWGGTEAFF TGTGCCTGGAGTCCCTGGGGGGGTACTGAAGCTTTCTTT
TRBJ2-2 TRBV6-5 TRBD1 CATLTGGNTGELFF TGTGCCACATTAACAGGGGGGAACACCGGGGAGCTGTTTTTT
TRBJ1-2 TRBV30 TRBD1 CAWSRDRRIVYGYTF TGTGCCTGGAGCCGGGACAGAAGGATAGTTTATGGCTACACCTTC
TRBJ1-5 TRBV30 . CAWSVSVSNQPQHF TGTGCCTGGAGTGTATCGGTCTCCAATCAGCCCCAGCATTTT
TRBJ1-5 TRBV27 TRBD1 CASSHGTVGRNQPQHF TGTGCCAGCAGTCACGGGACAGTTGGTCGCAATCAGCCCCAGCATTTT
TRBJ1-5 TRBV5-4 . CASSCNQPQHF TGTGCCAGCAGTTGCAATCAGCCCCAGCATTTT
TRBJ2-1 TRBV6-1 . CASSHTPLTSNEQFF TGTGCCAGCAGCCACACACCCCTTACTAGTAATGAGCAGTTCTTC
TRBJ1-2 TRBV28 . CASKPTGGYGYTF TGTGCCAGCAAGCCGACAGGCGGGTATGGCTACACCTTC
TRBJ1-6 TRBV7-2 . CASSLRTYNSPLHF TGTGCCAGCAGCTTACGGACCTATAATTCACCCCTCCACTTT
TRBJ1-4 TRBV28 TRBD1 CASSFPLGQATNEKLFF TGTGCCAGCAGTTTCCCCCTCGGACAGGCAACTAATGAAAAACTGTTTTTT
TRBJ2-2 TRBV5-1 . CASSLANGGQATGELFF TGCGCCAGCAGCTTGGCCAATGGGGGGCAGGCCACCGGGGAGCTGTTTTTT
TRBJ2-3 TRBV6-5 . CASSYLTFGTDTQYF TGTGCCAGCAGTTACCTGACTTTTGGCACAGATACGCAGTATTTT
TRBJ1-2 TRBV19 TRBD1 CASSAPGQGLGYTF TGTGCCAGTAGTGCCCCGGGACAGGGGTTGGGCTACACCTTC
TRBJ2-5 TRBV27 . CASSLKPQETQYF TGTGCCAGCAGTTTGAAACCTCAAGAGACCCAGTACTTC
TRBJ2-3 TRBV28 . CASSSPFSGRTSTSGDTQYF TGTGCCAGCAGTTCTCCCTTCTCGGGACGGACTTCTACCTCGGGGGATACGCAGTATTTT